A single sample is the source of the 28 T cell receptor beta chains below, sequenced in a study of blood T cell repertoires in COVID-19. Using immunoSEQ multiplex PCR, the repertoire was profiled, and TCRdb retains in-frame clones only, with some absent. The profile covers approximately 350,000 clones, with roughly 86% appearing a single time and around 7.9% taken by the ten largest. The sample taken for sequencing was peripheral blood. The receptors stem from a woman in her 70s with COVID-19, enrolled during active disease.

This chain joins TRBV5-1 and TRBJ2-1; D ambiguous. The CDR3 loop spans 15 amino acids. Germline CDR1 reads SGHRS; CDR2 reads YFSETQ. V was clipped by 0 bases and J by 2 bases, with 9 bases between them. CDR3 nucleotides: TGCGCCAGCAGCTTGGTCGGCGGTGCCTACAATGAGCAGTTCTTC. Protein: CASSLVGGAYNEQFF.

V is TRBV5-1 and J is TRBJ2-1; no definite D call. CDR1 and CDR2 from the germline V gene are SGHRS and YFSETQ. V lost 4 bases to trimming and J lost 6 bases, with 11 bases between them. The CDR3 runs 13 residues. The CDR3 loop is CASSVMSANEQFF. Written as DNA, the CDR3 is TGCGCCAGCAGCGTTATGAGTGCCAATGAGCAGTTCTTC.

This clone was seen a single time. The same CDR3 is also encoded by other DNA sequences in this sample. J is TRBJ1-2 and V is TRBV5-1; TRBD1 aligns across 7 bases. The V gene's germline CDR1 is SGHRS and CDR2 YFSETQ. The junction had 4 bases not matched to a gene; V was cut back by 3 bases and J by 2 bases. The CDR3 consists of 14 residues. This CDR3 reads CASSSTGDNYGYTF. In DNA form, the CDR3 reads TGCGCCAGCAGCTCAACAGGGGACAACTATGGCTACACCTTC.

The rearrangement uses TRBV30 and TRBJ1-1; no firm D call. Germline V CDR1 and CDR2: GTSNPN, SVGIG (reference sequence). The CDR3 has 13 residues. V shed 0 bases and J shed 9 bases, with 14 bases lying between them. CDR3 coding DNA: TGTGCCTGGAGTGTAAAATTGGCTGCCAAAGCTTTCTTT. Protein sequence: CAWSVKLAAKAFF.

A note on this clone: The sample contains more than one DNA sequence encoding this CDR3. The chain joins TRBV27 to TRBJ1-1; a possible D gene is TRBD1 (5 bases). The V gene lost 5 bases and the J gene lost 2 bases, with 12 bases spanning the gap. The CDR3 spans 14 residues. CDR1 and CDR2 (germline): MNHEY, SMNVEV (reference sequence). DNA of the CDR3: TGTGCCAGCAGTCCGTCTACAGGCAACACTGAAGCTTTCTTT. This sequence encodes CASSPSTGNTEAFF.

This clone was detected a few times. This chain uses TRBV4-1 with TRBJ1-5; possibly TRBD1 for D (5 bases). The CDR3 has 13 amino acids. The V gene's germline CDR1 is MGHRA and CDR2 YSYEKL. The V gene lost 4 bases and the J gene lost 6 bases, with 10 bases spanning the gap. CDR3 amino acids: CASSLAGTQPQHF. CDR3 nucleotide sequence: TGCGCCAGCAGCCTCGCGGGGACTCAGCCCCAGCATTTT.

The chain recombines TRBV30 with TRBJ1-2; D is possibly TRBD1 (5 bases). Germline loops: CDR1 GTSNPN, CDR2 SVGIG (reference sequence). The CDR3 is made up of 14 amino acids. Trimming left V 2 bases short and J 2 bases short, with 12 bases between. CDR3 bases: TGTGCCTGGAGTACCCGGGGGTACAACTATGGCTACACCTTC. Residues: CAWSTRGYNYGYTF.

The rearrangement joins TRBV28 to TRBJ1-5, with 7 nucleotides matching TRBD1. V lost 2 bases, J lost 5 bases, and 12 bases stayed unmatched. The CDR3 has 17 amino acids. CDR1 is MDHEN, CDR2 SYDVKM, per germline. In nucleotides, the CDR3 is TGTGCCAGCAGTTTACTCACCCGGGACAGTTCTCATCAGCCCCAGCATTTT. This encodes CASSLLTRDSSHQPQHF.

The rearrangement uses TRBV7-9 and TRBJ1-2, with a tentative D call TRBD1 (6 bases). CDR1 is SEHNR and CDR2 is FQNEAQ in the germline V gene (reference sequence). The V end was cut by 0 bases, the J end by 6 bases, with 23 bases between. CDR3 length: 18 residues. The chain's CDR3 is CASSLATGQGWGVDGYTF. CDR3 in DNA: TGTGCCAGCAGCTTAGCGACGGGTCAGGGGTGGGGAGTCGATGGCTACACCTTC.

The chain has TRBV6-6 and TRBJ1-1, with D possibly being TRBD1 (6 bases). There are 12 residues in the CDR3. Looked up from germline, CDR1 is MNHNY and CDR2 is SVGAGI (reference sequence). V was trimmed by 6 bases and J by 6 bases, leaving 11 bases between them. CDR3 sequence reads: CASRGGEPEAFF. DNA of the CDR3: TGTGCCAGCAGAGGGGGGGAGCCTGAAGCTTTCTTT.

This chain joins TRBV9 and TRBJ2-3; 11 nucleotides agree with TRBD1. The J segment lost 5 bases and the V segment lost 0 bases, leaving 2 bases of the junction unmatched. The CDR3 totals 15 residues. Germline CDR1 is SGDLS and CDR2 is YYNGEE. CDR3 sequence reads: CASSVVGQGGDTQYF. The DNA of the CDR3 is TGTGCCAGCAGCGTAGTGGGACAGGGGGGAGATACGCAGTATTTT.

Only a few counts were recorded for this clone. V is TRBV27 and J is TRBJ1-1; D uncertain. V was trimmed by 5 bases and J by 1 base, leaving 8 bases between them. Germline V gives CDR1 MNHEY, CDR2 SMNVEV (reference sequence). This CDR3 spans 13 amino acids. CDR3 region: CASSPRQNTEAFF. Here the CDR3 DNA reads TGTGCCAGCAGTCCACGACAGAACACTGAAGCTTTCTTT.

The genes are TRBV5-1 and TRBJ2-3; the D is unclear. The V and J ends lost 0 bases and 5 bases respectively, with 13 bases between them. The CDR3 loop spans 15 amino acids. Germline assignment: CDR1 SGHRS and CDR2 YFSETQ. CDR3 in DNA: TGCGCCAGCAGCTTGGCCACGGGTTATCAAGATACGCAGTATTTT. The encoded protein is CASSLATGYQDTQYF.

The chain has TRBV5-1 and TRBJ1-1; 7 bases align to TRBD1. Germline values: CDR1 SGHRS, CDR2 YFSETQ. The CDR3 is 15 residues long. The V segment lost 5 bases and the J segment 2 bases; nucleotides outside the gene matches: 9. The DNA of the CDR3 is TGCGCCAGCAGTGTTATAGGGGGCGTAAACACTGAAGCTTTCTTT. Protein product: CASSVIGGVNTEAFF.

The chain joins TRBV6-5 to TRBJ2-5; 11 positions agree with TRBD1. CDR3 length: 14 amino acids. V shed 9 bases, J shed 5 bases, and the junction held 8 bases outside the gene matches. Germline V CDR1 and CDR2: MNHEY, SVGAGI. This CDR3 reads CASIRTGGLETQYF. CDR3 nucleotide sequence: TGTGCCAGTATCCGGACAGGGGGCTTGGAGACCCAGTACTTC.

The chain recombines TRBV7-3 with TRBJ1-2, with TRBD1 identical over 9 bases. The CDR3 spans 18 residues. Germline values: CDR1 SGHTA, CDR2 FQGTGA. V was clipped by 2 bases and J by 5 bases; unmatched bases: 15. The chain's CDR3 is CASSLWSGTGREDYGYTF. The CDR3 coding sequence is TGTGCCAGCAGCTTATGGTCCGGGACAGGGAGAGAAGATTATGGCTACACCTTC.

The J gene is TRBJ2-3, the V gene TRBV7-9; maybe TRBD2 (5 bases). Trimming shortened V by 6 bases and J by 1 base, and 14 bases separated the two germline ends. The CDR3 consists of 15 residues. Germline-derived CDR1 and CDR2 are SEHNR and FQNEAQ (reference sequence). The CDR3 coding sequence is TGTGCCAGCAGACAATCCGGGATCCGCACAGATACGCAGTATTTT. It yields the protein CASRQSGIRTDTQYF.

The V and J genes are TRBV27 and TRBJ2-2, with D unclear. CDR1 MNHEY and CDR2 SMNVEV come from the germline V gene (reference sequence). With 2 bases removed from V and 0 bases from J, the gap between germline ends came to 13 bases. The CDR3 runs 17 residues. The CDR3 spells CASSLNMGLANTGELFF. The CDR3 DNA is TGTGCCAGCAGTTTAAACATGGGCTTGGCGAACACCGGGGAGCTGTTTTTT.

The chain joins TRBV19 to TRBJ1-1, with a weak D call TRBD1 (6 bases). The V and J ends lost 8 bases and 2 bases respectively, with 12 bases between them. CDR1 LNHDA and CDR2 SQIVND come from the germline V gene (reference sequence). The CDR3 is made up of 13 amino acids. CDR3 residues: CASVQGPNTEAFF. For the CDR3, the DNA is TGTGCCAGTGTACAGGGCCCAAACACTGAAGCTTTCTTT.

The chain uses TRBV5-1 and TRBJ2-3; the match to TRBD2 covers 14 bases. The CDR3 is made up of 16 amino acids. Looked up from germline, CDR1 is SGHRS and CDR2 is YFSETQ. With 3 bases clipped from V and 2 bases from J, the junction kept 2 bases outside the gene matches. The CDR3 nucleotides read TGCGCCAGCAGCTCGGGACTAGCGGGGGCCACAGATACGCAGTATTTT. Its protein product is CASSSGLAGATDTQYF.

The rearrangement links TRBV5-4 to TRBJ2-1; 7 positions match TRBD2. The V and J ends lost 1 base and 4 bases, in that order; junction bases with no gene match: 2. CDR1 and CDR2 from the germline V gene are SGHNT and YYREEE (reference sequence). The CDR3 contains 14 residues. The CDR3 spells CASSLRGVYNEQFF. For the CDR3, the DNA is TGTGCCAGCAGCTTGCGGGGGGTTTACAATGAGCAGTTCTTC.

The rearrangement links TRBV14 to TRBJ1-2; 10 bases agree with TRBD1. V lost 4 bases to trimming and J lost 4 bases; unmatched junction nucleotides: 12. The CDR3 has 17 amino acids. CDR1 and CDR2 (germline): SGHDN, FVKESK. CDR3 amino acids: CASSPSGTGVALYGYTF. The CDR3 bases are TGTGCCAGCAGCCCTTCCGGGACAGGGGTCGCTCTCTATGGCTACACCTTC.

The rearrangement links TRBV7-2 to TRBJ1-1; no definite D call. In germline, CDR1 is SGHTA, CDR2 FQGNSA. Trimming cost V 1 base and J 5 bases, with 14 bases left between them. The CDR3 length is 15 residues. The CDR3 DNA is TGTGCCAGCAGCTTAGGGTGGTGGTCGGGGACTGAAGCTTTCTTT. It specifies CASSLGWWSGTEAFF.

This sequence joins TRBV10-1 and TRBJ1-2, with D uncertain. CDR3 length equals 13 residues. Germline assignment: CDR1 WNHNN and CDR2 SYGVQD (reference sequence). V was clipped by 0 bases and J by 2 bases, with 4 bases between them. The CDR3 DNA reads as TGCGCCAGCAGTGAGTCCGTCAACTATGGCTACACCTTC. Protein: CASSESVNYGYTF.

The CDR3 bases are TGTGCCAGCAGTGAAGAAGGGGTGATCACTGAAGCTTTCTTT. Its translation is CASSEEGVITEAFF. The gene calls are TRBV6-1 and TRBJ1-1, with a possible D match to TRBD1 (5 bases). CDR1 and CDR2 (germline): MNHNS, SASEGT. Trimming pared 1 base from V and 4 bases from J, leaving 10 bases between. The CDR3 runs to 14 residues.

Notes on this clone: This sample also contains other DNA sequences that code for the same CDR3. The chain recombines TRBV11-2 with TRBJ1-1; the D gene is possibly TRBD1 (5 bases). This CDR3 region has 14 residues. V dropped 2 bases and J dropped 1 base, with 8 bases sitting between them. Germline assignment: CDR1 SGHAT and CDR2 FQNNGV. CDR3 coding DNA: TGTGCCAGCAGCTTATCCGGGGGGAACACTGAAGCTTTCTTT. As protein: CASSLSGGNTEAFF.

Only one count was recorded for this clone. J is TRBJ1-2 and V is TRBV9, with D tentatively TRBD1 (5 bases). V shed 0 bases and J shed 7 bases, with 7 bases lying between them. The CDR3 covers 12 residues. The germline V gene encodes CDR1 SGDLS and CDR2 YYNGEE. CDR3 in DNA: TGTGCCAGCAGCGTAGTTGGGGCTGGCTACACCTTC. Its translation: CASSVVGAGYTF.

The chain employs TRBV4-2 and TRBJ1-2; 9 bases map to TRBD1. Germline V gene data show CDR1 as LGHNA and CDR2 as YNFKEQ. Losses at the gene ends were 0 bases for V and 1 base for J; bases not matched to a gene: 6. The CDR3 is 17 residues long. The CDR3 here is CASSQEGQGPGNYGYTF. The CDR3 DNA sequence: TGTGCCAGCAGCCAAGAAGGACAGGGGCCGGGTAACTATGGCTACACCTTC.